This TCR beta chain was sequenced during a study of blood T cell repertoires in COVID-19. Across the whole study: From the United States, Italy and Spain came samples of acute and convalescent COVID-19.

Sequencing used immunoSEQ multiplex PCR; TCRdb keeps in-frame clones, though not all of them. The sample has 25,000 to 30,000 clones, around 84% seen once; the top ten hold 9% to 15%. The CDR3 runs 16 residues. Trimming removed 4 bases at V and 0 bases at J, with 14 bases between. Germline CDR1 KGHSH, CDR2 LQKENI. The chain links TRBV18 to TRBJ2-3, with a tentative D call TRBD1 (6 bases). The sequencing input was peripheral blood. The sequence came from a human donor in a cohort sampled during active COVID-19. The donor label of this sample is uncertain. CDR3 coding DNA: TGTGCCAGCTCACGACGGACAGAATCTAGCACAGATACGCAGTATTTT. Its translation: CASSRRTESSTDTQYF.